This TCR beta chain was profiled in a study of CD8 T cells in Susac syndrome. As for the study in general: Patients with Susac syndrome were therapy-naive, on corticosteroids, or on intravenous immunoglobulin alone at the time that blood was drawn. Findings and limits, study-wide: The total CD8+ repertoires contained approximately 15 Susac-specific public clones, and the CD8+ TEMRA repertoires contained roughly 5.

The ends lost 6 bases at V and 4 bases at J; junction bases unmatched: 6. The CDR3 has 15 residues. Per the germline V gene, CDR1 is LGHNA and CDR2 is YNFKEQ. The CD8+ and CD4+ T cells were negatively isolated, with the TEMRA cells enriched by FACS. This clonotype showed up just once. Its antigen is still unknown. With random hexamers, reverse transcription was performed on about 0.45 to 1 ug of RNA. An immunoSEQ multiplex PCR generated amplified TCR beta CDR3 products spanning 54 Vbeta and 13 Jbeta. TCRdb re-called the immunoSEQ multiplex PCR reads with MiXCR, one entry per CDR3 protein. The table shows about 53,000 distinct CDR3 sequences, with around 95% occurring only once.

The chain employs TRBV4-2 and TRBJ2-1; 10 bases line up with TRBD2. The receptor's source is a human donor with Susac syndrome. Input material: CD8+ T cells from PBMCs. CDR3 in DNA: TGTGCCAGCAGTCCAACTAGCGGGGAGTACAATGAGCAGTTCTTC. This encodes CASSPTSGEYNEQFF.